The clone carrying this T cell receptor (beta chain) was picked up one time. Repertoires were generated with immunoSEQ multiplex PCR, while TCRdb's copy carries only in-frame clones and drops some. Of 650,000 to 800,000 clones in the sample, 55% to 80% are singletons; the top ten hold more than 1.5%. The record originates from a study of shared clonotypes between healthy human individuals. V was pared by 8 bases and J by 4 bases, with 7 bases of the junction left unmatched. CDR1 is ENHRY and CDR2 is SYGVKD in the germline V gene. The CDR3 totals 16 residues. Sequencing used memory CD4+ T cells sorted from blood. Subset given: CD45RA-negative fraction. The clonotype was recovered from a woman in her twenties or thirties in good health. The chain employs TRBV10-3 and TRBJ2-1; 14 bases agree with TRBD2. In nucleotides, the CDR3 is TGTGCCATCGGGACTAGCGGGAGAGGGTCGTACAATGAGCAGTTCTTC. Protein: CAIGTSGRGSYNEQFF.